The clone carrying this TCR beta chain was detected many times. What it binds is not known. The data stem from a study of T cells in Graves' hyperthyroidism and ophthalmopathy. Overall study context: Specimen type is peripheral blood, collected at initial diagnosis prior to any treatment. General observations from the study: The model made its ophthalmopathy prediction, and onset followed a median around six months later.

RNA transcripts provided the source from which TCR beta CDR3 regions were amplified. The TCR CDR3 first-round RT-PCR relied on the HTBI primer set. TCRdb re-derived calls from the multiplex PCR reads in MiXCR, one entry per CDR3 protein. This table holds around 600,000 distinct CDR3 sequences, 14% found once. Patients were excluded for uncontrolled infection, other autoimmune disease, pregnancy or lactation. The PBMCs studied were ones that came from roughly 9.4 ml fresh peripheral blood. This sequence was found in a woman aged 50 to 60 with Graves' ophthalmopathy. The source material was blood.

The CDR3 loop reads CASPRLTEAFF. The CDR3 coding sequence is TGTGCCAGCCCCCGGCTTACTGAAGCTTTCTTT. This chain links TRBV2 with TRBJ1-1; D is unclear. CDR1 and CDR2 (germline): SNHLY, FYNNEI. Trimming took 8 bases from V and 5 from J, leaving 9 bases between them. CDR3 length: 11 residues.